Described below is a single TCR beta chain sequence and its context. This sample is drawn from a study of T cell responses to AZD1222 COVID-19 vaccine. The germline CDR1 and CDR2 sequences are MNHEY and SVGAGI. The CDR3 loop spans 13 amino acids. Deletions cut 2 bases from V and 3 bases from J, with 7 bases between. TCRdb keeps only in-frame clones here, not all; method: immunoSEQ multiplex PCR. The table records roughly 170,000 clones, 85% to 95% of them present only once. The chain links TRBV6-5 to TRBJ2-5, with D perhaps matching TRBD1 (5 bases). This TCR was sampled from an adult in good health. This material consisted of peripheral blood, taken on day 0 of AZD1222 vaccination. The CDR3: CASSYDSEETQYF. The CDR3 nucleotides are TGTGCCAGCAGTTACGACAGTGAAGAGACCCAGTACTTC.